The rows below give T cell receptor beta chains drawn from one sample of a study of human T cells and chemical hapten exposure. TCRdb redid the calling of the RACE reads with MiXCR, one entry per CDR3 protein. In the table there are under 450,000 distinct CDR3 sequences, approximately 4.4% of which are singletons. The material sequenced was whole blood, taken in connection with sensitization to the hapten diphenylcyclopropenone (DPC). Every receptor here comes from a woman aged 45-59 years with alopecia areata. Some clones in this sample may be carry-over from other donors' samples. Each CDR3 is given with its conserved first and last residue. A D gene is named only where the DNA matches it firmly. The size field is filled for only some rows; it gives once, few, many or a size class.

size	D	length	J	V	CDR3	DNA
few	TRBD2	18	TRBJ2-5	TRBV5-1	CASTSSPGLAGPGETQYF	TGCGCCAGCACCTCATCCCCGGGACTAGCGGGGCCCGGGGAGACCCAGTACTTC
many	.	12	TRBJ2-3	TRBV24-1	CATSALPDTQYF	TGTGCCACCAGTGCCCTCCCCGATACGCAGTATTTT
few	.	14	TRBJ1-4	TRBV5-4	CASSFATTNEKLFF	TGTGCCAGCAGCTTTGCAACTACTAATGAAAAACTGTTTTTT
few	.	12	TRBJ1-2	TRBV30	CAWSVTNYGYTF	TGTGCCTGGAGTGTAACTAACTATGGCTACACCTTC
few	TRBD1	17	TRBJ2-3	TRBV6-1	CASSFVRQGATADTQYF	TGTGCCAGCAGCTTTGTACGACAGGGGGCTACAGCAGATACGCAGTATTTT
.	.	14	TRBJ2-3	TRBV24-1	CATSDTRSTDTQYF	TGTGCCACCAGTGATACGCGGAGCACAGATACGCAGTATTTT
few	.	13	TRBJ1-5	TRBV10-3	CATRDTSNQPQHF	TGTGCCACCCGGGACACATCAAATCAGCCCCAGCATTTT
many	.	14	TRBJ2-1	TRBV29-1	CSVPARGSYNEQFF	TGCAGCGTACCGGCTAGAGGTTCCTACAATGAGCAGTTCTTC
many	.	13	TRBJ2-7	TRBV29-1	CSVLLDSRYEQYF	TGCAGCGTCCTACTAGACTCAAGGTACGAGCAGTACTTC
many	.	16	TRBJ1-6	TRBV25-1	CASSESSGVANSPLHF	TGTGCCAGCAGTGAATCCTCAGGGGTGGCCAATTCACCCCTCCACTTT
few	.	15	TRBJ2-3	TRBV5-1	CASSLAPDGRDTQYF	TGCGCCAGCAGCTTGGCGCCGGATGGAAGGGATACGCAGTATTTT
few	.	13	TRBJ1-5	TRBV4-1	CASSPRLDQPQHF	TGCGCCAGCAGCCCTAGGCTAGATCAGCCCCAGCATTTT
many	TRBD2	18	TRBJ2-1	TRBV10-3	CAISGEVAGESLTVEQFF	TGTGCCATCAGTGGGGAGGTAGCGGGGGAATCCCTTACAGTTGAGCAGTTCTTC
few	.	14	TRBJ1-2	TRBV5-4	CASSLDVANYGYTF	TGTGCCAGCAGCTTGGACGTAGCAAACTATGGCTACACCTTC
many	.	13	TRBJ2-7	TRBV10-3	CAISDSDGYEQYF	TGTGCCATCAGTGATTCGGACGGTTACGAGCAGTACTTC
many	.	13	TRBJ2-5	TRBV18	CASSFLSQETQYF	TGTGCCAGCTCATTTCTCAGCCAAGAGACCCAGTACTTC
many	.	12	TRBJ2-1	TRBV9	CASSVGDNEQFF	TGTGCCAGCAGCGTTGGGGACAATGAGCAGTTCTTC
many	.	14	TRBJ2-2	TRBV13	CASSLGGNTGELFF	TGTGCCAGCAGCTTAGGCGGGAACACCGGGGAGCTGTTTTTT
many	TRBD1	16	TRBJ1-2	TRBV28	CASDVTGALPNYGYTF	TGTGCCAGCGATGTGACAGGGGCCCTTCCCAACTATGGCTACACCTTC
many	TRBD1	13	TRBJ1-1	TRBV10-3	CAITPGQGPEAFF	TGTGCCATCACCCCGGGACAGGGCCCTGAAGCTTTCTTT
many	.	11	TRBJ2-7	TRBV29-1	CSVSSRDEQYF	TGCAGCGTTTCATCCCGCGACGAGCAGTACTTC
.	TRBD2	19	TRBJ2-5	TRBV5-1	CASSLFALPSGGTRETQYF	TGCGCCAGCAGCTTGTTTGCCCTCCCTAGCGGGGGAACTAGAGAGACCCAGTACTTC
few	.	14	TRBJ1-5	TRBV16	CASSQGGSAQPQHF	TGTGCCAGCAGCCAAGGAGGGAGTGCACAGCCCCAGCATTTT
many	TRBD2	14	TRBJ2-1	TRBV29-1	CSVTSGSSYNEQFF	TGCAGCGTAACTAGCGGGAGCTCCTACAATGAGCAGTTCTTC
many	TRBD2	15	TRBJ2-5	TRBV7-3	CASSLAGGPVETQYF	TGTGCCAGCAGCTTAGCGGGGGGGCCGGTAGAGACCCAGTACTTC
.	TRBD2	14	TRBJ2-5	TRBV6-6	CASSYPAGGETQYF	TGTGCCAGCAGTTACCCAGCGGGAGGGGAGACCCAGTACTTC
.	.	14	TRBJ2-4	TRBV20-1	CSATDSLAKNIQYF	TGCAGTGCTACGGACAGCCTAGCCAAAAACATTCAGTACTTC
few	.	12	TRBJ1-1	TRBV20-1	CSAFGPNTEAFF	TGCAGTGCTTTTGGACCGAACACTGAAGCTTTCTTT
many	.	18	TRBJ2-6	TRBV12-3/TRBV12-4	CASSLRVGGSSGANVLTF	TGTGCCAGCAGTTTGCGAGTAGGGGGGTCATCTGGGGCCAACGTCCTGACTTTC
many	.	12	TRBJ1-1	TRBV20-1	CSASLSGVEAFF	TGCAGTGCTAGCCTGAGTGGCGTTGAAGCTTTCTTT
.	.	15	TRBJ2-7	TRBV5-1	CASSVATGLLYEQYF	TGCGCCAGCAGCGTAGCCACAGGGTTGCTCTACGAGCAGTACTTC
many	.	14	TRBJ1-1	TRBV5-1	CASPLRGADTEAFF	TGCGCCAGCCCCTTGAGGGGCGCAGACACTGAAGCTTTCTTT
many	TRBD2	18	TRBJ2-1	TRBV20-1	CSARPPGLAGGPRLEQFF	TGCAGTGCTAGACCGCCGGGACTAGCGGGAGGGCCTCGCCTGGAGCAGTTCTTC